Detailed here is one T cell receptor beta chain. The record originates from a study of OX40 agonist ivuxolimab in advanced cancers. At the level of the study: Intravenous ivuxolimab at 0.01 to 10 mg/kg was given to patients every 2 weeks. Hepatocellular carcinoma, melanoma, renal cell or head and neck cancer affected the dose-escalation patients.

Clones were sequenced by immunoSEQ multiplex PCR, and TCRdb holds only the in-frame ones, with some missing. The table has about 80,000 clones, about 90% seen once; the top ten hold about 8.6%. This material consisted of CD4+ or CD8+ T cells sorted from blood, taken in a trial of the OX40 agonist ivuxolimab. This clonotype was obtained from an adult with an advanced solid tumor such as melanoma, head and neck, liver or kidney cancer.

This CDR3 is CASSNSSRGASTDTQYF. CDR3 coding DNA: TGTGCCAGCAGCAACAGCTCGCGGGGGGCCAGCACAGATACGCAGTATTTT. The chain couples TRBV21-1 to TRBJ2-3; the table's TRBD2 call for D was not verified on the DNA. TRBV21-1 is a documented pseudogene. The CDR3 contains 17 residues.